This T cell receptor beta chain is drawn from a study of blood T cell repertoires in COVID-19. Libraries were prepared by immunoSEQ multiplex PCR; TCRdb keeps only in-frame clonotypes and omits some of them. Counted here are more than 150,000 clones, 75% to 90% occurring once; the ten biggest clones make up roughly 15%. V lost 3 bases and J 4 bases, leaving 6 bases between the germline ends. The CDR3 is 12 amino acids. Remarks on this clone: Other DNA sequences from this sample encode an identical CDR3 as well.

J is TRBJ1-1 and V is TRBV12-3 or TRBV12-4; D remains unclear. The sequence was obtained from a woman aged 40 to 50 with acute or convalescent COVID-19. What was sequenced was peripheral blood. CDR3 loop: CASSFPGTEAFF. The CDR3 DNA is TGTGCCAGCAGTTTCCCGGGCACTGAAGCTTTCTTT.